One sample yielded the 3 T cell receptor beta chains listed below, sequenced in a study of T-cell memory formation after mild COVID-19. Using its own MiXCR run on the 5' RACE reads, TCRdb lists one record per CDR3 protein. In the table there are 400,000 to 450,000 distinct CDR3 sequences, about a sixth of which are singletons. Sequences were obtained from PBMCs or a T cell subset sorted from them (not recorded which). The receptors stem from a man aged 18 to 29 who had mild COVID-19 (a few samples of this study predate the infection). Cell type and time point are not known.

The chain is built from TRBV4-3 and TRBJ1-1, with D perhaps matching TRBD1 (6 bases). Germline V gene data show CDR1 as LGHNA and CDR2 as YSLEER. V lost 5 bases to trimming and J lost 3 bases, with 16 bases between them. The CDR3 spans 15 residues. Here the CDR3 reads CASSADGGGDTEAFF. The CDR3 DNA is TGCGCCAGCAGCGCCGATGGAGGGGGGGACACTGAAGCTTTCTTT.

This clonotype was detected only a few times. This chain uses TRBV7-3 with TRBJ2-1; a weak D match, TRBD2 (5 bases). This CDR3 has 15 residues. Trimming removed 5 bases at V and 8 bases at J, with 19 bases between. Germline V lookup: CDR1 SGHTA, CDR2 FQGTGA. CDR3 region: CASSLSGALIHEQFF. The DNA for the CDR3 is TGTGCCAGCAGCCTCAGCGGAGCCCTTATCCATGAGCAGTTCTTC.

This chain uses TRBV7-9 with TRBJ1-2, with D tentatively TRBD1 (5 bases). Trimming cost V 3 bases and J 5 bases, with 10 bases left between them. CDR1 is SEHNR, CDR2 FQNEAQ, per germline (reference sequence). The CDR3 length is 13 residues. The CDR3 region is CASSFREGYGYTF. The CDR3 bases are TGTGCCAGCAGCTTCAGGGAGGGGTATGGCTACACCTTC.